One and the same sample provided the 7 T cell receptor beta chains below, sequenced in a study of blood T cell repertoires in COVID-19. TCRdb keeps only in-frame clones here, not all; method: immunoSEQ multiplex PCR. The data contain some 180,000 clones, more than 70% of them singletons. The sequenced sample consisted of peripheral blood. These receptors were collected from a man in his forties or fifties with active or convalescent COVID-19.

This clone occurred once. V is TRBV7-2 and J is TRBJ2-1, with 11 bases aligning to TRBD2. Germline-derived CDR1 and CDR2 are SGHTA and FQGNSA. V lost 5 bases and J lost 6; bases outside the gene matches: 18. The CDR3 totals 19 residues. The CDR3 coding sequence is TGTGCCAGCAGCCCTAGGGAGGGAAAAACTAGCGGGGGTTCCAATGAGCAGTTCTTC. Amino acid sequence: CASSPREGKTSGGSNEQFF.

In its sample, this clone was seen once. CDR3 residues: CASSRGGLAGGNEQFF. The CDR3 nucleotides are TGTGCCAGCAGCCGAGGAGGGCTAGCGGGGGGCAATGAGCAGTTCTTC. The genes are TRBV11-2 and TRBJ2-1, with TRBD2 identical over 11 bases. The CDR3 runs 16 residues. V shed 5 bases and J 6 bases; nucleotides not matched to a gene: 9. CDR1 and CDR2 from the germline V gene are SGHAT and FQNNGV. Based on the CDR3 plus reference TRBV11-2 and TRBJ2-1, the full variable domain is EAGVAQSPRYKIIEKRQSVAFWCNPISGHATLYWYQQILGQGPKLLIQFQNNGVVDDSQLPKDRFSAERLKGVDSTLKIQPAKLEDSAVYLCASSRGGLAGGNEQFFGPGTRLTVL.

CDR3 residues: CASSLSNKETQYF. The CDR3 DNA follows: TGTGCCAGCAGCTTATCCAACAAAGAGACCCAGTACTTC. The gene calls are TRBV7-7 and TRBJ2-5; D remains unclear. The germline V gene has CDR1 SSHAT and CDR2 FNYEAQ (reference sequence). Trimming shortened V by 2 bases and J by 3 bases, and 7 bases separated the two germline ends. This CDR3 is 13 amino acids long.

The chain joins TRBV7-9 to TRBJ2-3, with TRBD2 identical over 13 bases. The trim removed 7 bases at V and 1 base at J, leaving 5 bases unmatched. There are 16 residues in the CDR3. Germline CDR1 and CDR2: SEHNR and FQNEAQ (reference sequence). The CDR3 sequence: CASKTSGRAGTDTQYF. The CDR3, as DNA: TGTGCCAGCAAAACTAGCGGGAGGGCCGGCACAGATACGCAGTATTTT.

V and J are TRBV7-2 and TRBJ1-4; tentative D call: TRBD1 (6 bases). CDR1 is SGHTA and CDR2 is FQGNSA in the germline V gene. The CDR3 covers 15 residues. Trimming stripped 0 bases from V and 5 bases from J, with 10 bases between. The chain's CDR3 is CASSLAVGGNEKLFF. The CDR3 nucleotides read TGTGCCAGCAGCTTAGCGGTAGGGGGAAATGAAAAACTGTTTTTT.

The gene calls are TRBV5-6 and TRBJ1-6; 11 bases are a match to TRBD1. The CDR3 contains 15 residues. Trimming took 0 bases from V and 7 from J; bases not matched to a gene: 0. Germline values: CDR1 SGHDT, CDR2 YYEEEE. This CDR3 is CASSLGDRGNSPLHF. The CDR3 nucleotides read TGTGCCAGCAGCTTGGGGGACAGGGGGAATTCACCCCTCCACTTT.

This chain connects TRBV7-2 to TRBJ1-6, with 8 bases lining up with TRBD1. The CDR3 has 16 residues. The trim removed 5 bases at V and 4 bases at J, leaving 7 bases unmatched. The V gene's germline CDR1 is SGHTA and CDR2 FQGNSA. CDR3: CASSPTRDRYNSPLHF. The DNA for the CDR3 is TGTGCCAGCAGCCCGACTAGGGACAGGTATAATTCACCCCTCCACTTT.